Presented here are 5 T cell receptor beta chains from one specimen sequenced in a study of regulatory T cells in long-lasting Graves disease (dated by TCRdb to about 2021). Libraries were made using multiplex PCR. TCRdb lists the instrument as Illumina HiSeq 4000. CDR3 regions were amplified by Arm-PCR with iRepertoire HTBI primers to construct TCR beta libraries. In TCRdb, the public reads were trimmed at Q25 with fastp and aligned with MiXCR, with productive beta chains retained. For every CDR3 protein sequence, its rows merge into one entry that carries the most common genes and DNA. This sample has about 440,000 distinct CDR3 sequences in its table, and 15% of those were observed once. Around 17% of the sample comes from the top ten. In light of the paper, this sample's time point label describes: newly diagnosed GD, antithyroid drugs for less than 3 months. For both TCR sequencing and RNA sequencing, RNA was extracted from PBMCs in TRIzol.

This sample also appeared in a second study, on T cells in Graves' hyperthyroidism and ophthalmopathy.

The input for sequencing was peripheral blood mononuclear cells (PBMCs), taken at new diagnosis, from a patient treated with antithyroid drugs. These receptors were collected from a woman aged 25-40 years with Graves disease. Donor details come from another sample of the same person, matched by shared clones.

This clonotype was seen many times. The chain combines TRBV3-1 with TRBJ2-7, with 7 positions matching TRBD2. Germline CDR1 and CDR2: LGHDT and YNNKEL (reference sequence). The CDR3 has 15 amino acids. With 1 base clipped from V and 3 bases from J, the junction kept 6 bases outside the gene matches. CDR3: CASSQGRSSGYEQYF. DNA of the CDR3: TGTGCCAGCAGCCAAGGGAGGTCTAGCGGCTACGAGCAGTACTTC.

This clonotype was recorded many times. The CDR3 bases are TGTGCCAGCATCCTAATTGGACAGCCCATGAACACTGAAGCTTTCTTT. Residues: CASILIGQPMNTEAFF. The gene calls are TRBV2 and TRBJ1-1; tentative D call: TRBD1 (6 bases). Germline-derived CDR1 and CDR2 are SNHLY and FYNNEI. V was trimmed by 7 bases and J by 0 bases, leaving 18 bases between them. The CDR3 is 16 amino acids.

Ten or more counts support this clonotype. The chain joins TRBV29-1 to TRBJ2-1, with 7 bases matching TRBD1. The CDR3 runs 12 residues. The ends lost 5 bases at V and 7 bases at J; junction bases unmatched: 5. Germline CDR1 SQVTM, CDR2 ANQGSEA. The CDR3 DNA sequence: TGCAGCGTTCGGGACAGCATTAATGAGCAGTTCTTC. This sequence encodes CSVRDSINEQFF.

The rearrangement joins TRBV4-1 to TRBJ1-2; 7 bases agree with TRBD1. This CDR3 is 14 amino acids long. Germline values: CDR1 MGHRA, CDR2 YSYEKL. With 2 bases clipped from V and 4 bases from J, the junction kept 4 bases outside the gene matches. Written as DNA, the CDR3 is TGCGCCAGCAGCCAACGACAGGGTGGCTATGGCTACACCTTC. This sequence encodes CASSQRQGGYGYTF.

There are many counts of this clonotype. This sequence joins TRBV7-9 and TRBJ1-1, with 7 nucleotides matching TRBD1. The V gene's germline CDR1 is SEHNR and CDR2 FQNEAQ (reference sequence). V dropped 0 bases and J dropped 0; count of bases not matched to a gene: 10. The CDR3 is 18 amino acids. The CDR3 coding sequence is TGTGCCAGCAGCTTAGCGCCGGCCTTGACAGGGATGAACACTGAAGCTTTCTTT. Translated, it gives CASSLAPALTGMNTEAFF.